The rows below give T cell receptor beta chains drawn from one sample of a study of blood T cells in healthy people across ages. A single record per CDR3 protein comes from TCRdb applying MiXCR to the 5' RACE reads. The table lists approximately 490,000 distinct CDR3 sequences, around 24% of them singletons, with roughly 9% in the top ten. Separately, the same data were catalogued under a study of T cells of mothers and their children.

What was sequenced was blood. All receptors derive from a boy aged 5 to 17 in good health. Each CDR3 is given with its conserved first and last residue. D genes are given only for firm matches. Expanded clones are given a class, and other clones once, few, many or no size at all.

j_call v_call d_call clone_size cdr3_nt cdr3_aa
TRBJ1-4 TRBV20-1 - - TGCAGTGCTAGAGGCGGACAACTAACTAATGAAAAACTGTTTTTT CSARGGQLTNEKLFF
TRBJ1-4 TRBV12-3/TRBV12-4 TRBD1 many TGTGCCAGCAGTCGGGACAGAAATGAAAAACTGTTTTTT CASSRDRNEKLFF
TRBJ2-1 TRBV20-1 TRBD2 - TGCAGTGCTAGGTCCACTAGCGATATAGGCTACAATGAGCAGTTCTTC CSARSTSDIGYNEQFF
TRBJ1-1 TRBV9 - - TGTGCCAGCAGCGTCAGCCTTCTTCGGAACACTGAAGCTTTCTTT CASSVSLLRNTEAFF
TRBJ2-1 TRBV5-6 - few TGTGCCAGCAGCTTGGCCCTGGGAGTCAATGAGCAGTTCTTC CASSLALGVNEQFF
TRBJ2-1 TRBV7-2 - few TGTGCCAGCAGCTTAAGTTTCGGGACCGCTCTCGGTGAGCAGTTCTTC CASSLSFGTALGEQFF
TRBJ2-5 TRBV5-8 TRBD1 few TGTGCCAGCAGCTTGGCGGGACAGTCAAAAGAGACCCAGTACTTC CASSLAGQSKETQYF
TRBJ2-7 TRBV4-1 - - TGCGCCAGCAGCCAAGAAACAGGACACTCCTACGAGCAGTACTTC CASSQETGHSYEQYF
TRBJ1-1 TRBV12-3/TRBV12-4 TRBD1 - TGTGCCAGCAGTCCCCGACAGGGCGGCACTGAAGCTTTCTTT CASSPRQGGTEAFF
TRBJ1-2 TRBV7-8 - - TGTGCCAGCAGCTTAGGTTCGCTCGGAACTAACTATGGCTACACCTTC CASSLGSLGTNYGYTF
TRBJ2-3 TRBV6-4 TRBD2 many TGTGCCAGCAGTGAGGGGGGGGAAACAGATACGCAGTATTTT CASSEGGETDTQYF
TRBJ2-3 TRBV28 - - TGTGCCAGCAGTTATGAGGTCTTAAACACAGATACGCAGTATTTT CASSYEVLNTDTQYF
TRBJ2-1 TRBV10-3 TRBD1 few TGTGCCATCAGTGTGTCAGGGGGCCTCAATGAGCAGTTCTTC CAISVSGGLNEQFF
TRBJ2-1 TRBV23-1 TRBD1 few TGCGCCAGCAGATCCGGGACAGCCGAGCAGTTCTTC CASRSGTAEQFF
TRBJ2-5 TRBV21-1 - many TGTGCCAGCATTACACCCGGTGGCGACAACTACCAAGAGACCCAGTACTTC CASITPGGDNYQETQYF
TRBJ2-7 TRBV27 - few TGTGCCAGCAGTTTATCGATAGGTTTCGGCAGGGGCTACGAGCAGTACTTC CASSLSIGFGRGYEQYF
TRBJ1-6 TRBV7-9 - few TGTGCCAGCGGAAGGAGGGGCAGCAATCACAATTCACCCCTCCACTTT CASGRRGSNHNSPLHF
TRBJ2-7 TRBV7-9 - few TGTGCCAGCAGCTTCCTCGGCGGCAGGGACTACGAGCAGTACTTC CASSFLGGRDYEQYF
TRBJ1-6 TRBV20-1 - few TGCAGTGCTAGGACTATTAATTCACCCCTCCACTTT CSARTINSPLHF
TRBJ1-1 TRBV7-9 - few TGTGCCAGCAGCTTGAGTCGCCCTAACACTGAAGCTTTCTTT CASSLSRPNTEAFF
TRBJ1-5 TRBV7-2 - - TGTGCCAGCAGCTTCGCGGGGGCCTTCAATCAGCCCCAGCATTTT CASSFAGAFNQPQHF
TRBJ1-1 TRBV7-9 - few TGTGCCAGCAGCACAGCCCTGAACACTGAAGCTTTCTTT CASSTALNTEAFF
TRBJ2-3 TRBV19 - few TGTGCCAGTAGTATACAGGGTCCTAGCACAGATACGCAGTATTTT CASSIQGPSTDTQYF
TRBJ2-1 TRBV20-1 - few TGCAGTGCTAGTGAGCTAGCGTTCACCTCCTCCTACAATGAGCAGTTCTTC CSASELAFTSSYNEQFF
TRBJ2-1 TRBV6-6 - few TGTGCCAGCAGTTACTCGACGGGGATTAATGAGCAGTTCTTC CASSYSTGINEQFF
TRBJ2-6 TRBV20-1 - - TGCAGTGCCCACAACGTGATGTCTGGGGCCAACGTCCTGACTTTC CSAHNVMSGANVLTF
TRBJ2-2 TRBV27 - - TGTGCCAGCAGTCCGCGACGGTCCTGGACGAACACCGGGGAGCTGTTTTTT CASSPRRSWTNTGELFF
TRBJ2-2 TRBV20-1 - few TGCAGTGCTAGATCGAACACCGGGGAGCTGTTTTTT CSARSNTGELFF
TRBJ1-6 TRBV4-3 - - TGCGCCAGCAGCCAAGACGTAGGGGGGAGCTCCTATAATTCACCCCTCCACTTT CASSQDVGGSSYNSPLHF
TRBJ1-6 TRBV4-1 - - TGCGCCAGCAGCCAAGAACCACAGGGATTGTATTCACCCCTCCACTTT CASSQEPQGLYSPLHF
TRBJ2-5 TRBV2 TRBD1 - TGTGCCAGCAGTTCCCCGACAGGGCCGGAGACCCAGTACTTC CASSSPTGPETQYF
TRBJ2-1 TRBV28 TRBD2 - TGTGCCAGCAGGCCCGGGTCGCTAGCGGGGTTCCGGGAGCAGTTCTTC CASRPGSLAGFREQFF
TRBJ1-2 TRBV12-3/TRBV12-4 - - TGTGCCAGCAGTTTAGCTAGCGACAGGAACTATGGCTACACCTTC CASSLASDRNYGYTF
TRBJ2-7 TRBV5-1 TRBD1 few TGCGCCAGCAGCCTAGAGACAGGGCCATCCTACGAGCAGTACTTC CASSLETGPSYEQYF
TRBJ2-3 TRBV28 - - TGTGCCAGCAGTTCTACACGGAGATACCCGGCAGATACGCAGTATTTT CASSSTRRYPADTQYF
TRBJ1-1 TRBV2 TRBD1 few TGTGCCAGCACTGACAGGGGGAACACTGAAGCTTTCTTT CASTDRGNTEAFF
TRBJ2-1 TRBV20-1 - - TGCAGTGCTACAGTTAACAATGAGCAGTTCTTC CSATVNNEQFF
TRBJ1-4 TRBV28 TRBD1 few TGTGCCAGCAGTCCCCGGACAGGGAAGTATGAAAAACTGTTCTTT CASSPRTGKYEKLFF
TRBJ2-7 TRBV29-1 - many TGCAGCGTCTCCGGCGGTTCAGGGCGCTCCTACGAGCAGTACTTC CSVSGGSGRSYEQYF
TRBJ1-2 TRBV25-1 - few TGTGCCAGCAGTGGTCAAATGGGGAGCGGGTCTAACTATGGCTACACCTTC CASSGQMGSGSNYGYTF
TRBJ2-7 TRBV6-5 TRBD1 - TGTGCCAGCAGTTCTCTATCGGACAGGGCCTACGAGCAGTACTTC CASSSLSDRAYEQYF
TRBJ2-7 TRBV19 TRBD2 - TGTGCCAGTAGCACGACTAGCGGGAGATCCCACGAGCAGTACTTC CASSTTSGRSHEQYF
TRBJ1-2 TRBV28 - - TGTGCCAGCAGACCCGGACAGTCTAACTATGGCTACACCTTC CASRPGQSNYGYTF
TRBJ2-7 TRBV18 - few TGTGCCAGCTCACGGACAGATGGCGAGCAGTACTTC CASSRTDGEQYF
TRBJ1-2 TRBV12-3/TRBV12-4 - - TGTGCCAGCAGTTTCATCCCGGACTATGGCTACACCTTC CASSFIPDYGYTF
TRBJ1-2 TRBV4-3 TRBD1 - TGCGCCAGCAGCCAGACTACAGGGGCCTATGGCTACACCTTC CASSQTTGAYGYTF
TRBJ2-1 TRBV4-1 - few TGCGCCAGCAGCCAAGACCGCCAGAGCTCCTACAATGAGCAGTTCTTC CASSQDRQSSYNEQFF
TRBJ2-1 TRBV12-3/TRBV12-4 TRBD2 few TGTGCCAGCAGTTTAAGCGGGGGACACTACAATGAGCAGTTCTTC CASSLSGGHYNEQFF
TRBJ2-1 TRBV28 TRBD2 few TGTGCCAGCAGTTTAAGGCCCCTGAGCGGGGGAGACAATGAGCAGTTCTTC CASSLRPLSGGDNEQFF
TRBJ2-1 TRBV7-2 TRBD1 few TGTGCCAGCAGACCCCGACAGGGGGGATTTGGTGAGCAGTTCTTC CASRPRQGGFGEQFF
TRBJ2-4 TRBV5-6 - - TGTGCCAGCACCTCAGTGGGGCTGTCCAAAAATATTCAGTACTTC CASTSVGLSKNIQYF